This TCR beta chain was captured by sequencing in a study of T cell responses to AZD1222 COVID-19 vaccine. Comment on this clone: Its target is not known.

Only in-frame clones appear in the TCRdb table, and some are missing; sequencing was by immunoSEQ multiplex PCR. The profile shows under 45,000 clones, roughly nine tenths of them singletons. Study findings and constraints: Nearly half of the spike-specific TCRs reportedly recognize variant regions that carry no mutations. It should be noted that donors were predominantly white British and more often female, and clonal diversity was possibly underestimated.

Germline V gene sequence: CDR1 SGHAT, CDR2 FQNNGV. CDR3 length: 14 amino acids. The V gene lost 5 bases and the J gene lost 6 bases, with 17 bases spanning the gap. The receptor's source is an adult in good health. V and J are TRBV11-2 and TRBJ2-7; D is possibly TRBD2 (6 bases). This sample comprised peripheral blood, obtained on day 0 of AZD1222 vaccination. CDR3 sequence reads: CASSPRGKGGEQYF. DNA of the CDR3: TGTGCCAGCAGCCCCCGGGGGAAGGGCGGCGAGCAGTACTTC.